Each of the 21 T cell receptor beta chains below was sequenced from the same sample in a study of cytomegalovirus exposure and HLA in healthy donors. The PCR was carried out with 60 Vbeta primers and 13 Jbeta primers. Some clones are missing from TCRdb's copy, which holds only in-frame ones; the method was immunoSEQ multiplex PCR. The sample consists of approximately 200,000 clones, around 83% of them appearing once. Sequencing was carried out using PBMCs. These receptors all come from a girl aged 10 to 17 in good health and CMV-seronegative.

The chain has TRBV7-9 and TRBJ2-6; tentative D call: TRBD2 (6 bases). The CDR3 loop spans 14 amino acids. Trimming shortened V by 3 bases and J by 3 bases, and 6 bases separated the two germline ends. Germline CDR1 SEHNR, CDR2 FQNEAQ (reference sequence). The CDR3 loop is CASSLGGGANVLTF. Here the CDR3 DNA reads TGTGCCAGCAGCTTGGGGGGTGGGGCCAACGTCCTGACTTTC.

This clone was observed a few times. J is TRBJ1-2 and V is TRBV4-3, with TRBD1 matching 10 bases. From germline, CDR1 is LGHNA and CDR2 YSLEER. This CDR3 is built from 14 residues. Trimming cost V 0 bases and J 7 bases; bases outside gene matches: 2. The CDR3 protein is CASSQDGTGVGYTF. The CDR3 region has the DNA TGCGCCAGCAGCCAAGACGGGACAGGGGTTGGCTACACCTTC.

The sample holds one count of this clone. The chain is built from TRBV15 and TRBJ1-2; TRBD1 matches at 8 bases. V shed 4 bases and J 8 bases; nucleotides not matched to a gene: 15. The CDR3 sequence is 16 residues long. Germline loops: CDR1 LNHNV, CDR2 YYDKDF (reference sequence). The CDR3 DNA sequence: TGTGCCACCAGCAAAAGACGCGGACAGGGAGGTTTCGGCTACACCTTC. It yields the protein CATSKRRGQGGFGYTF. Using reference TRBV15 and TRBJ1-2 for the parts outside the CDR3, the full variable domain is DAMVIQNPRYQVTQFGKPVTLSCSQTLNHNVMYWYQQKSSQAPKLLFHYYDKDFNNEADTPDNFQSRRPNTSFCFLDIRSPGLGDTAMYLCATSKRRGQGGFGYTFGSGTRLTVV.

The J gene is TRBJ2-7, the V gene TRBV5-1, with D possibly being TRBD2 (8 bases). Germline V CDR1 and CDR2: SGHRS, YFSETQ. V lost 5 bases, J lost 2 bases, and 20 bases lay in between. This CDR3 comprises 16 residues. The CDR3 sequence: CASRPRGGQNTYEQYF. CDR3 bases: TGCGCCAGCAGGCCACGGGGGGGACAGAATACCTACGAGCAGTACTTC.

The rearrangement joins TRBV18 to TRBJ2-3; 7 nucleotides align to TRBD1. J gave up 6 bases and V 6 bases, and 9 bases lay outside the gene matches. CDR3 size: 14 residues. Looked up from germline, CDR1 is KGHSH and CDR2 is LQKENI. Here the CDR3 reads CASSYGQDRDTQYF. Written as DNA, the CDR3 is TGTGCCAGCTCGTACGGACAGGATCGGGATACGCAGTATTTT.

The rearrangement joins TRBV7-6 to TRBJ1-2; 7 bases align to TRBD1. The CDR3 contains 16 residues. The junction had 17 bases not matched to a gene; V was cut back by 5 bases and J by 8 bases. In germline, CDR1 is SGHVS, CDR2 FNYEAQ. The CDR3 sequence is CASSPHPAEGAGGYTF. The CDR3 region has the DNA TGTGCCAGCAGCCCTCACCCGGCGGAGGGGGCTGGCGGCTACACCTTC.

The chain is built from TRBV6-5 and TRBJ1-1; 9 bases line up with TRBD1. Trimming took 0 bases from V and 7 from J; bases not matched to a gene: 6. The germline gives CDR1 MNHEY, CDR2 SVGAGI. The CDR3 totals 15 residues. The CDR3 DNA sequence: TGTGCCAGCAGTTACTCGTACAGGGGGCTGAGTGAAGCTTTCTTT. Protein sequence: CASSYSYRGLSEAFF.

The gene calls are TRBV7-2 and TRBJ2-3; the D gene is possibly TRBD1 (7 bases). CDR3 length equals 19 residues. Germline assignment: CDR1 SGHTA and CDR2 FQGNSA. Trimming left V 2 bases short and J 0 bases short, with 21 bases between. The CDR3 protein is CASSLSDAGGRISTDTQYF. CDR3 DNA sequence: TGTGCCAGCAGCTTAAGCGATGCAGGGGGGAGGATTAGCACAGATACGCAGTATTTT.

The table lists this clone with a few counts. The rearrangement uses TRBV29-1 and TRBJ2-5; tentative D call: TRBD1 (6 bases). The germline V gene encodes CDR1 SQVTM and CDR2 ANQGSEA. This CDR3 has 12 residues. V gave up 6 bases and J gave up 4 bases, with 12 bases separating them. The CDR3 DNA sequence: TGCAGCGTAAAAGGGGGTAGAGAGACCCAGTACTTC. It codes for CSVKGGRETQYF.

This sequence joins TRBV19 and TRBJ1-2, with D possibly TRBD1 on 5 matching bases. The CDR3 has 12 residues. Germline V gene lookup returns CDR1 LNHDA and CDR2 SQIVND (reference sequence). The V and J ends lost 9 bases and 4 bases respectively, with 12 bases between them. Written as DNA, the CDR3 is TGTGCCAGCCGAAGGGGTCCCTATGGCTACACCTTC. Its translation is CASRRGPYGYTF.

V and J are TRBV5-1 and TRBJ1-6; TRBD1 agrees at 9 bases. Germline values: CDR1 SGHRS, CDR2 YFSETQ. CDR3 length equals 13 residues. V lost 4 bases and J lost 14; bases outside the gene matches: 7. CDR3 amino acids: CASSLRDRETLHF. The DNA for the CDR3 is TGCGCCAGCAGCCTGAGGGACAGGGAGACCCTCCACTTT.

Comment on this clone: The germline gene is not matched at one end of the junction; a read error may be the cause. The chain recombines TRBV11-2 with TRBJ2-3; TRBD2 agrees at 8 bases. CDR3 length: 13 residues. Germline V gives CDR1 SGHAT, CDR2 FQNNGV. The CDR3 loop reads CASSPSGTRVADF. CDR3 nucleotides: TGTGCCAGCAGCCCGTCGGGGACTAGGGTAGCAGATTTT.

The chain links TRBV5-1 to TRBJ1-1; D gene unclear. CDR3 length: 12 amino acids. With 3 bases removed from V and 6 bases from J, the gap between germline ends came to 9 bases. The germline gives CDR1 SGHRS, CDR2 YFSETQ. Here the CDR3 reads CASSSGGPEAFF. The CDR3 bases are TGCGCCAGCAGCTCGGGAGGCCCTGAAGCTTTCTTT.

The CDR3 region has the DNA TGTGCCAGCAGCCCAATGGGGGGAACCTATGGCTACACCTTC. This sequence encodes CASSPMGGTYGYTF. V is TRBV7-3 and J is TRBJ1-2; possible D gene TRBD1, 5 bases. In germline, CDR1 is SGHTA, CDR2 FQGTGA. The CDR3 runs 14 residues. V was pared by 5 bases and J by 4 bases, with 14 bases between.

The V and J genes are TRBV4-1 and TRBJ2-7, with D possibly TRBD2 on 5 matching bases. Germline V gives CDR1 MGHRA, CDR2 YSYEKL. V was clipped by 0 bases and J by 5 bases, with 11 bases between them. This CDR3 has 14 residues. The CDR3 bases are TGCGCCAGCAGCCAAGATCTGGGAGTAAACGAGCAGTACTTC. Protein sequence: CASSQDLGVNEQYF.

The chain uses TRBV6-6 and TRBJ1-5, with TRBD1 identical over 12 bases. Germline V gene lookup returns CDR1 MNHNY and CDR2 SVGAGI (reference sequence). The ends lost 4 bases at V and 7 bases at J; junction bases unmatched: 8. The CDR3 contains 16 residues. CDR3 amino acids: CASSSGTGTGGQPQHF. The CDR3 DNA reads TGTGCCAGCAGTTCCGGTACCGGGACAGGGGGCCAGCCCCAGCATTTT.

The chain uses TRBV6-1 and TRBJ2-1, with D possibly matching TRBD1 (6 bases). The CDR3 runs 13 residues. The ends were cut back, 5 bases at V and 3 bases at J, with 8 bases in the middle. CDR1 and CDR2 (germline): MNHNS, SASEGT. Written as DNA, the CDR3 is TGTGCCAGCAGTTTACAGGGCTACAATGAGCAGTTCTTC. The encoded protein is CASSLQGYNEQFF.

The chain uses TRBV5-8 and TRBJ2-1; TRBD2 aligns across 9 bases. J lost 5 bases, V lost 0 bases, and 9 bases had no gene match. This CDR3 region has 17 residues. CDR1 SGHTS and CDR2 YDEGEE come from the germline V gene. The CDR3 DNA reads TGTGCCAGCAGCTTGGTTTTTATTAGCGGGAGCCACAATGAGCAGTTCTTC. This translates into CASSLVFISGSHNEQFF.

This sequence joins TRBV28 and TRBJ1-2; D not certain. Trimming removed 4 bases from V and 7 bases from J, with 22 bases in between. Germline V gene lookup returns CDR1 MDHEN and CDR2 SYDVKM. There are 16 residues in the CDR3. CDR3 bases: TGTGCCAGCAGTTACGAACGGGGAGCCGACGCAGGTGGCTACACCTTC. Its protein product is CASSYERGADAGGYTF.

V usage is TRBV4-2 and J usage is TRBJ1-2, with D uncertain. The V and J ends lost 0 bases and 5 bases respectively, with 16 bases between them. The CDR3 runs to 16 residues. In germline, CDR1 is LGHNA, CDR2 YNFKEQ. For the CDR3, the DNA is TGTGCCAGCAGCCAAGATTTGGCCAGTTGGGAGTATGGCTACACCTTC. Encoded protein: CASSQDLASWEYGYTF.

This chain uses TRBV27 with TRBJ2-2; a weak D match, TRBD1 (6 bases). The germline CDR1 and CDR2 sequences are MNHEY and SMNVEV (reference sequence). The V gene lost 3 bases and the J gene lost 0 bases, with 8 bases spanning the gap. The CDR3 contains 15 residues. As DNA, the CDR3 is TGTGCCAGCAGTTTTGACAGGCCGAACACCGGGGAGCTGTTTTTT. It specifies CASSFDRPNTGELFF.